These T cell receptor beta chains were read from a single sample in a study of vaccination effects on CD4 cells after COVID-19. No antigens are known for them. Assay used: immunoSEQ multiplex PCR; TCRdb lists only in-frame clones, some missing. Of some 19,000 clones listed, 70% to 80% are singletons. Source: CD4+ T cells from PBMCs cultured with a peptide pool, taken before COVID-19 vaccination. The receptors here all came from a human donor who had a prior SARS-CoV-2 infection. The CDR3 runs from the conserved cysteine through the conserved F or W. D genes are given only for firm matches. A row's size may be missing; if present it is once, few, many or a size class.

size	V	J	D	DNA	CDR3
-	TRBV6-2/TRBV6-3	TRBJ1-5	TRBD1	TGTGCCAGCAGTTTTGGGACAGGGATTAGCAATCAGCCCCAGCATTTT	CASSFGTGISNQPQHF
-	TRBV5-3	TRBJ2-1	TRBD2	TGTGCCAGAAGCTTGATGTGCGGGAGGAGCTCCTACAATGAGCAGTTCTTC	CARSLMCGRSSYNEQFF
-	TRBV2	TRBJ2-1	-	TGTGCCAGCAGTGCCTTTCTAGGCGATGAGCAGTTCTTC	CASSAFLGDEQFF
once	TRBV9	TRBJ2-7	-	TGTGCCAGCAGCGGAGACCTGGGACGCGAGCAGTACTTC	CASSGDLGREQYF
-	TRBV5-1	TRBJ2-1	TRBD1	TGCGCCAGCAGCGGGCAGGGGGCCGGTTACAATGAGCAGTTCTTC	CASSGQGAGYNEQFF
few	TRBV10-1	TRBJ2-7	-	TGCGCCAGCAAGGTCACTCGTGAGGGAGTCGGGACCTACGAGCAGTACTTC	CASKVTREGVGTYEQYF
-	TRBV4-2	TRBJ2-5	-	TGTGCCAGCAGCCAAGAGCAGGGCGCGGGGACCCAGTACTTC	CASSQEQGAGTQYF
-	TRBV28	TRBJ2-2	-	TGTGCCAGTGCCCTTGGGTACACCGGGGAGCTGTTTTTT	CASALGYTGELFF
-	TRBV19	TRBJ1-5	TRBD1	TGTGCCACGGGCGGGCAGGGGGCGAGGAGCAATCAGCCCCAGCATTTT	CATGGQGARSNQPQHF
few	TRBV5-4	TRBJ1-6	-	TGTGCCAGCAGCTTGGATGATTCACCCCTCCACTTT	CASSLDDSPLHF
-	TRBV18	TRBJ1-1	-	TGTGCCAGCTCAAGAGGGGTCGACACTGAAGCTTTCTTT	CASSRGVDTEAFF
-	TRBV11-1	TRBJ2-5	-	TGTGCCAGCAGCTATCGTCTCGGGGGCGGGCAAGAGACCCAGTACTTC	CASSYRLGGGQETQYF
-	TRBV18	TRBJ2-2	TRBD1	TGTGCCAGCTCGGCCGGGACAGTCAACACCGGGGAGCTGTTTTTT	CASSAGTVNTGELFF
-	TRBV11-2	TRBJ2-2	-	TGTGCCAGCACTCCCCTTTATGGGCGGGGCACCGGGGAGCTGTTTTTT	CASTPLYGRGTGELFF
-	TRBV5-1	TRBJ2-5	TRBD2	TGCGCCAGCAGCTTCCAAAGCGGGGGACAAGAGACCCAGTACTTC	CASSFQSGGQETQYF
-	TRBV9	TRBJ2-3	TRBD2	TGTGCCAGCAGCGTAGGGAGCGGGAGGGCTGGAGATACGCAGTATTTT	CASSVGSGRAGDTQYF
few	TRBV7-2	TRBJ2-3	-	TGTGCCAGCAGCTTAGGGGAATCAAATACGCAGTATTTT	CASSLGESNTQYF
-	TRBV5-5	TRBJ2-5	TRBD2	TGTGCCAGCAGCTTTTCAGCGGGGTCGGAGACCCAGTACTTC	CASSFSAGSETQYF
-	TRBV18	TRBJ2-1	-	TGTGCCAGCTCACCCCTAGGCGGGACCGGCTCCTACAATGAGCAGTTCTTC	CASSPLGGTGSYNEQFF
-	TRBV2	TRBJ1-6	-	TGTGCCAGCACCCCCCTGTTGCCCAATTCACCCCTCCACTTT	CASTPLLPNSPLHF
-	TRBV5-1	TRBJ2-5	TRBD2	TGCGCCAGCAGCTTGGGCACTAGCGGGAGGGGTTACCAAGAGACCCAGTACTTC	CASSLGTSGRGYQETQYF
-	TRBV18	TRBJ2-2	-	TGTGCCAGCTCATCGTCTTGGGACACGAACACCGGGGAGCTGTTTTTT	CASSSSWDTNTGELFF
-	TRBV18	TRBJ2-3	-	TGTGCCAGCTCACCAAGTCCCGCGGCAGATACGCAGTATTTT	CASSPSPAADTQYF
-	TRBV30	TRBJ2-1	-	TGTGCCTGGGGGGTGGGGGCTTACAATGAGCAGTTCTTC	CAWGVGAYNEQFF